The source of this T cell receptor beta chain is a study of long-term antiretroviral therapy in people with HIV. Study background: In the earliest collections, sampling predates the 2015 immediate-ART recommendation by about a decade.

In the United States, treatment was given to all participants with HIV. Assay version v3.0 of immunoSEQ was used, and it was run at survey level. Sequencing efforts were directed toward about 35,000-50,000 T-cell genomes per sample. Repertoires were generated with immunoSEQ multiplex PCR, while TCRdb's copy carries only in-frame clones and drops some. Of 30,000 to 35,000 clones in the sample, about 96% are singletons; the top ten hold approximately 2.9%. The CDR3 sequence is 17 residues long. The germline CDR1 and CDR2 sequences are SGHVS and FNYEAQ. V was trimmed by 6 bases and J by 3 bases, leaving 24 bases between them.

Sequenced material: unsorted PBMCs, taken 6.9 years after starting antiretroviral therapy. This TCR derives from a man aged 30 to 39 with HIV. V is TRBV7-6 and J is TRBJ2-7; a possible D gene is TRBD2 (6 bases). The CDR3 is CASSTLLREASVYEQYF. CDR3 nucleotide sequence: TGTGCCAGCAGTACCCTCTTAAGGGAGGCTAGCGTCTACGAGCAGTACTTC.